This is a list of T cell receptor beta chains from one sample in a study of CXCR3-negative and CXCR3-positive naive CD8 T cells. TCRdb re-called the 5' RACE reads and catalogs CDR3 proteins one per entry, DNA excluded. The ten most abundant clones cover roughly a quarter of a sample with about 57,000 distinct CDR3 sequences. Sequencing was carried out using memory CD8+ T cells from blood. The receptors originated from a human donor in good health. Some clones in this sample may be carry-over from other donors' samples. CDR3s include the opening cysteine and the closing phenylalanine or tryptophan. Fields, in order: CDR3 length, clone size, J gene, V gene, CDR3 protein. Size is stated for part of the rows, as once, few or many counts, or as a class when the clone is expanded.

>14|-|TRBJ2-7|TRBV14
CASSHSDGGYEQYF
>12|-|TRBJ1-1|TRBV18
CASSPPESEAFF
>15|-|TRBJ2-2|TRBV6-5
CASSYGTGSRGELFF
>15|-|TRBJ2-1|TRBV12-3/TRBV12-4
CASSVLAGGYNEQFF
>16|-|TRBJ2-7|TRBV14
CASSQIPGTGPYEQYF
>13|-|TRBJ1-4|TRBV29-1
CSAAGGEDEKLFF
>15|-|TRBJ2-7|TRBV5-1
CASSGTGGNLYEQYF
>13|-|TRBJ2-3|TRBV10-2
CASSESSLRTQYF
>18|-|TRBJ2-5|TRBV20-1
CSAKAVVTSGGFQETQYF
>14|-|TRBJ2-7|TRBV12-3/TRBV12-4
CASSLSGKGYEQYF
>12|-|TRBJ1-2|TRBV29-1
CSVVREGGDYTF
>14|-|TRBJ1-2|TRBV20-1
CSAREGGANYGYTF
>12|-|TRBJ2-1|TRBV7-9
CASSGGPNEQFF
>14|-|TRBJ1-5|TRBV23-1
CASRLDRNNQPQHF
>15|-|TRBJ2-7|TRBV5-1
CASSFDRGLTYEQYF
>12|-|TRBJ2-7|TRBV6-2/TRBV6-3
CASSYTSYEQYF
>15|-|TRBJ2-1|TRBV20-1
CSAHVGQGVPNEQFF
>14|-|TRBJ1-2|TRBV5-1
CASSPTGSYYGYTF
>11|-|TRBJ2-1|TRBV29-1
CSVWGEGEQFF
>13|-|TRBJ1-5|TRBV27
CASSLMGEQPQHF
>15|-|TRBJ2-2|TRBV5-1
CASSYGTFDTGELFF
>18|-|TRBJ2-6|TRBV2
CASSELGLSYSGANVLTF
>13|-|TRBJ1-1|TRBV13
CASSGTGETEAFF
>14|-|TRBJ2-7|TRBV7-9
CASSSEGGAYEQYF
>16|-|TRBJ2-2|TRBV15
CATSGGGTGYTGELFF
>16|-|TRBJ2-3|TRBV4-1
CASSQDGGPRTDTQYF
>17|-|TRBJ2-1|TRBV28
CASSPYLQRTTGSEQFF
>16|-|TRBJ2-2|TRBV10-2
CASSPGTGKNTGELFF
>17|-|TRBJ2-7|TRBV5-1
CASSSSDWEAMSREQYF
>14|-|TRBJ2-7|TRBV28
CASSLISGRSEQYF
>15|-|TRBJ2-7|TRBV10-3
CAISGASGSIYEQYF
>12|-|TRBJ1-1|TRBV29-1
CSVSGQGGEAFF
>15|medium-sized|TRBJ1-4|TRBV14
CASSQEGRSNEKLFF
>13|-|TRBJ1-1|TRBV28
CASSLSTPDRAFF
>13|-|TRBJ2-7|TRBV7-9
CASSPMSSYEQYF
>11|-|TRBJ1-2|TRBV13
CASSLGGELTF
>16|-|TRBJ2-7|TRBV5-1
CASSLGTARSSYEQYF
>13|-|TRBJ2-1|TRBV18
CASSPNWDSEQFF
>13|-|TRBJ1-1|TRBV20-1
CSANQGRYTEAFF
>13|-|TRBJ2-1|TRBV7-3
CASSSETLDEQFF
>13|-|TRBJ2-7|TRBV12-3/TRBV12-4
CASRGPEGYEQYF
>15|-|TRBJ2-7|TRBV7-9
CASSSGRDGPYEQYF